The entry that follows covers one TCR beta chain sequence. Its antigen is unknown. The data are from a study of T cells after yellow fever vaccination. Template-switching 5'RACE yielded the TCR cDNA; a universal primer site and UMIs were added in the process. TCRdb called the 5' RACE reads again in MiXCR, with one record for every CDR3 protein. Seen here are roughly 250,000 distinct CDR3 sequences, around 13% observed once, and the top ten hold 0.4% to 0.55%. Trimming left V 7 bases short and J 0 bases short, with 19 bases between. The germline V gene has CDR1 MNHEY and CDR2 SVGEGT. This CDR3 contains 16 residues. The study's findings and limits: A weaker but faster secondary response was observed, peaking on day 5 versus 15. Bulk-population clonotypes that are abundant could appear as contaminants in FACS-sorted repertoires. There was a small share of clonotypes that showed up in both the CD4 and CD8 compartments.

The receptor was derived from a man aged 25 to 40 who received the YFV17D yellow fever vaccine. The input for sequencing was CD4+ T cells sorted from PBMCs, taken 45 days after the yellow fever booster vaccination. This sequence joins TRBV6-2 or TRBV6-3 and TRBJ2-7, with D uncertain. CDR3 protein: CASTLRGFLSSYEQYF. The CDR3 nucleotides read TGTGCCAGCACCTTACGTGGCTTCCTGAGCTCCTACGAGCAGTACTTC.